Reported below is one T cell receptor beta chain. Its antigen remains unknown. This entry comes from a study of cytomegalovirus exposure and HLA in healthy donors. V dropped 1 base and J dropped 0 bases, with 9 bases sitting between them. Germline lookup yields CDR1 MGHDK and CDR2 SYGVNS. The CDR3 has 15 amino acids. Overall study findings and caveats: As a later analysis revealed, most CMV-associated TCR beta chains appeared HLA-restricted. One later analysis reportedly identified an Asian-associated ancestry cluster that showed fewer N-insertions than the approximately 700-donor mean.

Researchers ran the PCR with 60 Vbeta and 13 Jbeta primers. This table comes from immunoSEQ multiplex PCR, and its TCRdb copy is limited to in-frame clones, with some not included. This sample has tens of thousands of clones; around half occur once, and the top ten carry 9% to 14%. Specimen: PBMCs. The TCR originated in a human donor in good health. The chain has TRBV25-1 and TRBJ1-1; D gene uncertain. DNA of the CDR3: TGTGCCAGCAGTGAATTGGCCAATATGAACACTGAAGCTTTCTTT. Amino acid sequence: CASSELANMNTEAFF.